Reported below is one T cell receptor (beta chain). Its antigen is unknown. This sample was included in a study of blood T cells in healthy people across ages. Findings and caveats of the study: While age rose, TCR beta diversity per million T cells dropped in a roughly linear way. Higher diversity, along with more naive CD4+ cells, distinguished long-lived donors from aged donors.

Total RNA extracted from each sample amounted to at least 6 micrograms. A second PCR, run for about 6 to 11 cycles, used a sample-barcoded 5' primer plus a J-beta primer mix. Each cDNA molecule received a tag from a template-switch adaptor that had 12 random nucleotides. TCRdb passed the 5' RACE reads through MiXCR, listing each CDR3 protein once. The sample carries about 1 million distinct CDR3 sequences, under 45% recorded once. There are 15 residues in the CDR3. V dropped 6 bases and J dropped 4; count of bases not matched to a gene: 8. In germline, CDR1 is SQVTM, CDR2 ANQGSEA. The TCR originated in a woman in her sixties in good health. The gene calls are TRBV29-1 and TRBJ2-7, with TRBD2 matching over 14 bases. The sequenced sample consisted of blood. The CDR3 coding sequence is TGCAGCGTCCGGGGACTAGCGGGAGTTGGGTACGAGCAGTACTTC. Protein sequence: CSVRGLAGVGYEQYF.